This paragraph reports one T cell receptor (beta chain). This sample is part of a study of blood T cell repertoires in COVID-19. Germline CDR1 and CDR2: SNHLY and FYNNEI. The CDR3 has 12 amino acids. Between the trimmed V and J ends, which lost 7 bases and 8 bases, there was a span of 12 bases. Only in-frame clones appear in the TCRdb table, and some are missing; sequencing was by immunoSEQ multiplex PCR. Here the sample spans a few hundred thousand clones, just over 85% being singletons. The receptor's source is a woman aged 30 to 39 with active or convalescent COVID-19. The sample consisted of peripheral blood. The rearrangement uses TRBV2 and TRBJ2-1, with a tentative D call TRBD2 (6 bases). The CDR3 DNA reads TGTGCCAGCAAGAGACTAGACGATGAGCAGTTCTTC. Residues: CASKRLDDEQFF.